A selection of T cell receptor beta chains follows, all from one sample in a study of T cells in Graves' hyperthyroidism and ophthalmopathy. Via MiXCR, TCRdb re-called the multiplex PCR reads, giving one row per CDR3 protein. The sample has more than 350,000 distinct CDR3 sequences, around 15% seen once. The specimen was blood. All receptors come from a woman aged 60-75 years with Graves' ophthalmopathy. Each CDR3 is given with its conserved first and last residue. Each record gives: V gene, J gene, clone size, D gene, CDR3 protein, CDR3 DNA. The D gene is left open where the match is weak. Size is stated for part of the rows, as once, few or many counts, or as a class when the clone is expanded.

>TRBV20-1|TRBJ2-1|many|NA
CSARDLRLGGLGNEQFF
TGCAGTGCTAGAGATCTTCGACTAGGAGGGTTGGGCAATGAGCAGTTCTTC
>TRBV24-1|TRBJ1-5|once|NA
CATTKRQLVCQPQHF
TGTGCCACGACCAAAAGACAGCTAGTCTGTCAGCCCCAGCATTTT
>TRBV18|TRBJ1-6|NA|NA
CASSPRGSLSPLHF
TGTGCCAGCTCACCACGTGGCAGCTTATCACCCCTCCACTTT
>TRBV5-6|TRBJ2-3|NA|NA
CASSFPDTDTQYF
TGTGCCAGCAGCTTCCCCGACACAGATACGCAGTATTTT
>TRBV2|TRBJ1-2|many|TRBD1
CASSENRGDYGYTF
TGTGCCAGCAGTGAGAACAGGGGCGACTATGGCTACACCTTC
>TRBV28|TRBJ2-6|many|NA
CASTKASGANVLTF
TGTGCCAGCACCAAGGCCTCTGGGGCCAACGTCCTGACTTTC
>TRBV11-2|TRBJ2-5|many|NA
CASTSWGGLGTSQETQYF
TGTGCCAGCACCTCCTGGGGTGGGTTAGGGACGTCCCAAGAGACCCAGTACTTC
>TRBV20-1|TRBJ2-7|NA|NA
CSARPRGSPYEQYF
TGCAGTGCTAGGCCCAGGGGTTCTCCCTACGAGCAGTACTTC
>TRBV6-1|TRBJ2-3|few|NA
CASSSLSATDTQYF
TGTGCCAGCAGTTCCCTCTCAGCGACAGATACGCAGTATTTT
>TRBV10-3|TRBJ1-1|few|NA
CAISGSGPEAFF
TGTGCCATCAGTGGGTCAGGACCTGAAGCTTTCTTT
>TRBV3-1|TRBJ2-2|many|NA
CASSQERLRGGELFF
TGTGCCAGCAGCCAAGAGCGTCTTCGTGGCGGGGAGCTGTTTTTT
>TRBV7-9|TRBJ2-3|NA|NA
CASSSDLGTKAQTQYF
TGTGCCAGCAGCTCCGATCTCGGGACCAAAGCCCAGACGCAGTATTTT
>TRBV3-1|TRBJ2-2|few|NA
CASSPLGGRGGELFF
TGTGCCAGCAGCCCCCTCGGGGGACGGGGCGGGGAGCTGTTTTTT
>TRBV29-1|TRBJ1-2|few|TRBD1
CSVQRQGNAYGYTF
TGCAGCGTTCAGCGACAGGGTAATGCCTATGGCTACACCTTC
>TRBV5-5|TRBJ2-3|once|TRBD2
CASSRLAGGPGSDTQYF
TGTGCCAGCAGCCGACTAGCGGGAGGGCCGGGGTCAGATACGCAGTATTTT
>TRBV6-1|TRBJ1-1|many|NA
CASDKDANTEAFF
TGTGCCAGCGATAAGGACGCCAACACTGAAGCTTTCTTT
>TRBV9|TRBJ2-5|NA|NA
CASSSGGADGETQYF
TGTGCCAGCAGCTCCGGAGGAGCGGATGGGGAGACCCAGTACTTC
>TRBV28|TRBJ2-3|NA|NA
CASSGRGDTDTQYF
TGTGCCAGCAGTGGCAGAGGAGACACAGATACGCAGTATTTT
>TRBV6-5|TRBJ2-5|NA|NA
CASSYYGVKTQYF
TGTGCCAGCAGTTACTATGGGGTAAAGACCCAGTACTTC
>TRBV28|TRBJ2-3|many|TRBD1
CASRQGPTDTQYF
TGTGCCAGCCGACAGGGCCCCACAGATACGCAGTATTTT
>TRBV28|TRBJ2-7|many|TRBD2
CATGRGGSPQGEQYF
TGTGCCACGGGGCGGGGAGGGAGCCCTCAGGGCGAGCAGTACTTC
>TRBV5-5|TRBJ2-3|many|NA
CASSPPPTDTQYF
TGTGCCAGCTCACCGCCCCCCACAGATACGCAGTATTTT
>TRBV6-6|TRBJ2-5|many|NA
CASSYSGGWGAQYF
TGTGCCAGCAGTTACTCCGGCGGGTGGGGGGCCCAGTACTTC